A single sample gave rise to the 32 T cell receptor beta chains below, sequenced in a study of T cell responses to AZD1222 COVID-19 vaccine. The protocol was immunoSEQ multiplex PCR, while the TCRdb copy is restricted to in-frame clones and leaves out a portion. The data hold over 100,000 clones, with 91% observed a single time. The source was peripheral blood, collected on day 0 of AZD1222 vaccination. The source is an adult in good health.

This clone was seen a single time. The chain combines TRBV11-2 with TRBJ2-1; 14 bases are shared with TRBD2. This CDR3 is built from 14 residues. Germline V CDR1 and CDR2: SGHAT, FQNNGV. V trimming: 6 bases; J trimming: 11 bases; junction bases outside the gene matches: 6. CDR3 sequence reads: CASRGGTSGGKQFF. CDR3 DNA sequence: TGTGCCAGCAGAGGGGGGACTAGCGGGGGAAAGCAGTTCTTC.

This rearrangement joins TRBV5-5 to TRBJ1-3, with a possible D match to TRBD1 (5 bases). Trimming shortened V by 0 bases and J by 1 base, and 11 bases separated the two germline ends. Germline V gene lookup returns CDR1 SGHKS and CDR2 YYEKEE (reference sequence). The CDR3 contains 16 residues. The CDR3 sequence is CASSLAARGSGNTIYF. In DNA, the CDR3 is TGTGCCAGCAGCTTGGCGGCCCGGGGGTCTGGAAACACCATATATTTT. The complete variable domain, with remaining parts taken from reference TRBV5-5 and TRBJ1-3, reads DAGVTQSPTHLIKTRGQQVTLRCSPISGHKSVSWYQQVLGQGPQFIFQYYEKEERGRGNFPDRFSARQFPNYSSELNVNALLLGDSALYLCASSLAARGSGNTIYFGEGSWLTVV.

The CDR3 sequence: CASSFGGADTQYF. The CDR3, as DNA: TGTGCCAGCAGCTTCGGAGGGGCAGATACGCAGTATTTT. The chain couples TRBV7-9 to TRBJ2-3; weak D call: TRBD2 (6 bases). Deletions cut 3 bases from V and 4 bases from J, with 8 bases between. Germline values: CDR1 SEHNR, CDR2 FQNEAQ (reference sequence). This CDR3 spans 13 amino acids.

Only a few counts were recorded for this clone. The chain has TRBV14 and TRBJ1-6; D unclear. This CDR3 has 16 amino acids. Trimming pared 6 bases from V and 0 bases from J, leaving 12 bases between. From germline, CDR1 is SGHDN and CDR2 FVKESK. The CDR3 DNA is TGTGCCAGCAGTCACGCCAGGAGCTCCTATAATTCACCCCTCCACTTT. Translating it yields CASSHARSSYNSPLHF.

The chain employs TRBV30 and TRBJ2-1; D may be TRBD1 (6 bases). Trimming left V 2 bases short and J 5 bases short, with 13 bases between. The germline gives CDR1 GTSNPN, CDR2 SVGIG (reference sequence). This CDR3 spans 14 amino acids. CDR3: CAWSRMTGDNEQFF. In nucleotides, the CDR3 is TGTGCCTGGAGTAGAATGACAGGTGACAATGAGCAGTTCTTC.

The chain combines TRBV19 with TRBJ1-4; TRBD1 matches at 9 bases. In germline, CDR1 is LNHDA, CDR2 SQIVND (reference sequence). V lost 0 bases and J lost 7; bases outside the gene matches: 3. This CDR3 contains 15 residues. The CDR3 loop reads CASSIEDRGFEKLFF. DNA of the CDR3: TGTGCCAGTAGTATAGAGGACAGGGGATTTGAAAAACTGTTTTTT. Drawing the rest from reference TRBV19 and TRBJ1-4, the complete variable domain is DGGITQSPKYLFRKEGQNVTLSCEQNLNHDAMYWYRQDPGQGLRLIYYSQIVNDFQKGDIAEGYSVSREKKESFPLTVTSAQKNPTAFYLCASSIEDRGFEKLFFGSGTQLSVL.

V gene TRBV7-8 combines with J gene TRBJ2-7; D remains unclear. This CDR3 is 17 amino acids long. Germline V gene sequence: CDR1 SGHVS, CDR2 FQNEAQ. V was shortened by 0 bases and J by 0 bases, with 15 bases between the two germline ends. The CDR3: CASSLAPFYRDSYEQYF. The CDR3 DNA sequence: TGTGCCAGCAGCTTAGCTCCTTTTTATAGAGACTCCTACGAGCAGTACTTC.

The gene calls are TRBV7-2 and TRBJ2-2; D ambiguous. V was pared by 1 base and J by 0 bases, with 6 bases between. The germline V gene encodes CDR1 SGHTA and CDR2 FQGNSA. This CDR3 region has 15 residues. CDR3 nucleotide sequence: TGTGCCAGCAGCTTAGTAGGGACGAACACCGGGGAGCTGTTTTTT. It encodes CASSLVGTNTGELFF.

The chain carries TRBV7-2 and TRBJ2-5, with D possibly TRBD2 on 5 matching bases. The CDR3 has 14 residues. Germline V CDR1 and CDR2: SGHTA, FQGNSA. The V end was cut by 6 bases, the J end by 2 bases, with 13 bases between. This CDR3 reads CASREGGFQETQYF. The CDR3 DNA is TGTGCCAGCAGGGAAGGAGGCTTTCAAGAGACCCAGTACTTC.

The gene calls are TRBV29-1 and TRBJ1-1; 12 bases are shared with TRBD1. Trimming removed 6 bases from V and 5 bases from J; junction bases left unmatched: 10. Germline assignment: CDR1 SQVTM and CDR2 ANQGSEA. This CDR3 comprises 15 residues. Written as DNA, the CDR3 is TGCAGCGTCGTCCCGGGACAGGGGGCAAGGACTGAAGCTTTCTTT. It specifies CSVVPGQGARTEAFF.

The sample holds one count of this clone. The rearrangement links TRBV11-2 to TRBJ2-3; TRBD2 matches at 16 bases. The J segment lost 5 bases and the V segment lost 5 bases, leaving 10 bases of the junction unmatched. Germline V CDR1 and CDR2: SGHAT, FQNNGV. This CDR3 comprises 18 residues. The CDR3 coding sequence is TGTGCCAGCAGCCCGGGACTAGCGGGAGGGCCAAATGAAGATACGCAGTATTTT. It codes for CASSPGLAGGPNEDTQYF. Supplemented by reference TRBV11-2 and TRBJ2-3, the full variable domain reads EAGVAQSPRYKIIEKRQSVAFWCNPISGHATLYWYQQILGQGPKLLIQFQNNGVVDDSQLPKDRFSAERLKGVDSTLKIQPAKLEDSAVYLCASSPGLAGGPNEDTQYFGPGTRLTVL.

V gene TRBV19 combines with J gene TRBJ2-5; 11 bases are shared with TRBD2. This CDR3 has 16 amino acids. V lost 4 bases, J lost 5 bases, and 9 bases stayed unmatched. CDR1 and CDR2 from the germline V gene are LNHDA and SQIVND (reference sequence). The CDR3 DNA follows: TGTGCCAGTAGTACCCGGACTAGCGGGTTTTGGGAGACCCAGTACTTC. Translation gives CASSTRTSGFWETQYF.

V gene TRBV11-3 combines with J gene TRBJ2-2, with 10 bases that match TRBD1. Germline V gene sequence: CDR1 SGHNT, CDR2 YENEEA. CDR3 length: 15 amino acids. The V and J ends lost 3 bases and 3 bases, in that order; junction bases with no gene match: 1. The DNA of the CDR3 is TGTGCCAGCAGCTTCGGACAGGGGGACACCGGGGAGCTGTTTTTT. Amino acid sequence: CASSFGQGDTGELFF.

The J gene is TRBJ1-2, the V gene TRBV5-4, with D tentatively TRBD1 (6 bases). Germline V gene sequence: CDR1 SGHNT, CDR2 YYREEE (reference sequence). This CDR3 is 13 amino acids long. V gave up 4 bases and J gave up 4 bases, with 11 bases separating them. CDR3 region: CASSGRGPYGYTF. Written as DNA, the CDR3 is TGTGCCAGCAGCGGACGGGGGCCCTATGGCTACACCTTC. Based on the CDR3 plus reference TRBV5-4 and TRBJ1-2, the full variable domain is ETGVTQSPTHLIKTRGQQVTLRCSSQSGHNTVSWYQQALGQGPQFIFQYYREEENGRGNFPPRFSGLQFPNYSSELNVNALELDDSALYLCASSGRGPYGYTFGSGTRLTVV.

DNA for the CDR3: TGCGCCAGCGGTGGGGGGCTAGGGCAGCCCCAGCATTTT. It translates to CASGGGLGQPQHF. The V call is TRBV10-1, the J call TRBJ1-5; D may be TRBD1 (6 bases). The germline V gene encodes CDR1 WNHNN and CDR2 SYGVQD (reference sequence). The CDR3 has 13 residues. V lost 8 bases, J lost 7 bases, and 15 bases lay in between.

The chain links TRBV9 to TRBJ2-5; 10 bases map to TRBD1. J gave up 2 bases and V 3 bases, and 7 bases lay outside the gene matches. CDR1 and CDR2 (germline): SGDLS, YYNGEE. The CDR3 has 16 residues. CDR3 bases: TGTGCCAGCAGCGGAAGGACAGGGGGTTCTCAAGAGACCCAGTACTTC. This translates into CASSGRTGGSQETQYF.

The rearrangement joins TRBV4-1 to TRBJ1-4; D remains ambiguous. Germline CDR1 MGHRA, CDR2 YSYEKL. This CDR3 is 15 amino acids long. V was cut by 1 base and J by 7 bases, with 13 bases left in between. The CDR3 region has the DNA TGCGCCAGCAGCCAAGTGGAGACAAGTGGTGAAAAACTGTTTTTT. Translated, it gives CASSQVETSGEKLFF.

The rearrangement uses TRBV3-1 (or the pseudogene TRBV3-2) and TRBJ2-6; TRBD2 agrees at 14 bases. The CDR3 is 19 residues long. V shed 4 bases, J shed 3 bases, and the junction held 8 bases outside the gene matches. The germline V gene has CDR1 LGHDT and CDR2 YNNKEL (reference sequence). CDR3 residues: CASSPQPTSGGGGANVLTF. Here the CDR3 DNA reads TGTGCCAGCAGCCCCCAACCGACTAGCGGGGGGGGTGGGGCCAACGTCCTGACTTTC.

The chain uses TRBV3-1 (or the pseudogene TRBV3-2) and TRBJ2-1; perhaps D is TRBD1 or TRBD2 (6 bases each). The V gene's germline CDR1 is LGHDT and CDR2 YNNKEL (reference sequence). CDR3 size: 17 residues. V was shortened by 2 bases and J by 6 bases, with 20 bases between the two germline ends. For the CDR3, the DNA is TGTGCCAGCAGCCAAACCCGAGGGGGAGGTTGGGGCAATGAGCAGTTCTTC. Translating gives CASSQTRGGGWGNEQFF.

This clone showed up just once. This sequence joins TRBV27 and TRBJ1-6; the D gene is possibly TRBD1 (6 bases). Trimming removed 5 bases at V and 8 bases at J, with 16 bases between. CDR1 is MNHEY, CDR2 SMNVEV, per germline (reference sequence). This CDR3 region has 15 residues. CDR3 nucleotides: TGTGCCAGCAGTCCCGAGGGGGGGTGGTATTCACCCCTCCACTTT. Encoded protein: CASSPEGGWYSPLHF.

The J gene is TRBJ1-2, the V gene TRBV3-1 (or the pseudogene TRBV3-2); D not certain. Germline CDR1 and CDR2: LGHDT and YNNKEL (reference sequence). Between the trimmed V and J ends, which lost 5 bases and 6 bases, there was a span of 16 bases. There are 14 residues in the CDR3. Here the CDR3 DNA reads TGTGCCAGCAGCTTTCTCCGGGTTGGTGATGGCTACACCTTC. This codes for CASSFLRVGDGYTF.

The rearrangement links TRBV27 to TRBJ1-2, with a possible D match to TRBD1 (6 bases). V lost 6 bases and J 4 bases, leaving 15 bases between the germline ends. The CDR3 consists of 14 residues. Germline V gene lookup returns CDR1 MNHEY and CDR2 SMNVEV (reference sequence). The CDR3 loop reads CASSRKGDTYGYTF. The CDR3 nucleotides read TGTGCCAGCAGCCGTAAAGGGGACACCTATGGCTACACCTTC.

The V and J genes are TRBV27 and TRBJ1-2; maybe TRBD1 (6 bases). Trimming removed 3 bases from V and 4 bases from J, with 15 bases in between. This CDR3 spans 15 amino acids. Germline CDR1 reads MNHEY; CDR2 reads SMNVEV (reference sequence). The CDR3 DNA reads as TGTGCCAGCAGTTTTAAGGGCAGGGGAGGCTATGGCTACACCTTC. Its protein product is CASSFKGRGGYGYTF.

The V gene is TRBV30, the J gene TRBJ1-1; D not resolved. V lost 3 bases, J lost 4 bases, and 15 bases lay in between. There are 14 residues in the CDR3. Germline V CDR1 and CDR2: GTSNPN, SVGIG (reference sequence). CDR3 sequence reads: CAWSRNLGSTEAFF. The CDR3 DNA sequence: TGTGCCTGGAGCCGAAACTTGGGGAGCACTGAAGCTTTCTTT.

This clone was seen only a few times. CDR3 loop: CASSPRVQGHTEAFF. The CDR3 bases are TGTGCCAGCTCACCACGGGTCCAGGGACACACTGAAGCTTTCTTT. J is TRBJ1-1 and V is TRBV18; D possibly corresponds to TRBD1 (5 bases). This CDR3 comprises 15 residues. Trimming removed 1 base from V and 3 bases from J, with 12 bases in between. The germline gives CDR1 KGHSH, CDR2 LQKENI.

The rearrangement links TRBV25-1 to TRBJ1-1; D is perhaps TRBD1 (5 bases). Germline values: CDR1 MGHDK, CDR2 SYGVNS. V dropped 2 bases and J dropped 4 bases, with 11 bases sitting between them. The CDR3 has 14 amino acids. In DNA, the CDR3 is TGTGCCAGCAGTGAACAGGGAGGCGGCACTGAAGCTTTCTTT. Translated, it gives CASSEQGGGTEAFF.

The chain recombines TRBV7-6 with TRBJ2-1, with 7 bases matching TRBD2. The J segment lost 3 bases and the V segment lost 5 bases, leaving 10 bases of the junction unmatched. The CDR3 loop spans 16 amino acids. Germline CDR1 is SGHVS and CDR2 is FNYEAQ. The DNA for the CDR3 is TGTGCCAGCAGCCCTATTTCCGCGGGGGTCTACAATGAGCAGTTCTTC. Its translation is CASSPISAGVYNEQFF.

The chain couples TRBV7-2 to TRBJ2-5, with 8 positions matching TRBD1. The CDR3 spans 18 residues. Germline V gene data show CDR1 as SGHTA and CDR2 as FQGNSA. After removal of 5 bases from V and 5 bases from J, the junction contained 19 bases not matched to a gene. CDR3: CASSGPGGAYGIGETQYF. The CDR3 nucleotides read TGTGCCAGCAGCGGACCAGGGGGCGCTTATGGTATTGGCGAGACCCAGTACTTC.

This chain joins TRBV4-2 and TRBJ1-2, with D uncertain. The V end lost 1 base, the J end lost 4 bases, and 4 bases lay between the germline ends. Germline-derived CDR1 and CDR2 are LGHNA and YNFKEQ. The CDR3 has 12 amino acids. The CDR3 DNA reads as TGTGCCAGCAGCCAAGCTCCCTATGGCTACACCTTC. Residues: CASSQAPYGYTF.

The rearrangement uses TRBV7-3 and TRBJ2-1; 7 bases align to TRBD1. In germline, CDR1 is SGHTA, CDR2 FQGTGA. This CDR3 is built from 14 residues. J lost 4 bases, V lost 5 bases, and 5 bases had no gene match. In DNA, the CDR3 is TGTGCCAGCAGCGCTGGGACAGCTTACAATGAGCAGTTCTTC. It codes for CASSAGTAYNEQFF.

This clone occurred once. The V gene is TRBV6-5, the J gene TRBJ2-7; 8 bases agree with TRBD1. From germline, CDR1 is MNHEY and CDR2 SVGAGI. Trimming took 7 bases from V and 3 from J; bases not matched to a gene: 5. The CDR3 loop spans 13 amino acids. CDR3 bases: TGTGCCAGCATTGTAGACAGGGGCTACGAGCAGTACTTC. Residues: CASIVDRGYEQYF.

The V gene is TRBV5-4, the J gene TRBJ1-2, with 12 bases lining up with TRBD1. Germline V gene lookup returns CDR1 SGHNT and CDR2 YYREEE (reference sequence). The CDR3 totals 18 residues. Unmatched junction bases numbered 19, after V lost 7 bases and J lost 6 bases. The CDR3 loop reads CASAPRGTGGMHPHGYTF. As DNA, the CDR3 is TGTGCCAGCGCCCCGAGAGGGACAGGGGGCATGCATCCTCATGGCTACACCTTC.